This TCR beta chain was profiled in a study of memory CD4+ T cells and cytomegalovirus serostatus. Overall study context: This sample comes from healthy Belgian adults, about nine CMV seropositive, around 26 seronegative.

Regarding the study as a whole: About 40% of the roughly 160 known CMV-associated TCRbeta sequences appeared in CD4+ memory. A US-trained random forest predicted CMV serostatus with median AUC around 0.93.

The CDR3 has 13 amino acids. Trimming cost V 4 bases and J 4 bases, with 11 bases left between them. CDR1 and CDR2 from the germline V gene are SGHTS and YDEGEE. For this clone: The antigen is undetermined.

Only in-frame clones appear in the TCRdb table, and some are missing; sequencing was by immunoSEQ multiplex PCR. There are about 58,000 clones in the sample; approximately 86% occur only once, and roughly 0.5% lies in the top ten. Single viable CD3+CD4+CD8-CD45RO+ cells were sorted as the memory CD4+ T cells. After thawing, CD4+ T cells were positively selected. The chain uses TRBV5-8 and TRBJ2-5; either TRBD1 or TRBD2 may supply D (5 bases each). The TCR originated in an adult in good health and CMV-seronegative. Some clones in this sample may be carry-over from other donors' samples. Source material: memory CD4+ T cells from blood. The CDR3, as DNA: TGTGCCAGCAGCCGGGACCACGGAGAGACCCAGTACTTC. Its translation: CASSRDHGETQYF.